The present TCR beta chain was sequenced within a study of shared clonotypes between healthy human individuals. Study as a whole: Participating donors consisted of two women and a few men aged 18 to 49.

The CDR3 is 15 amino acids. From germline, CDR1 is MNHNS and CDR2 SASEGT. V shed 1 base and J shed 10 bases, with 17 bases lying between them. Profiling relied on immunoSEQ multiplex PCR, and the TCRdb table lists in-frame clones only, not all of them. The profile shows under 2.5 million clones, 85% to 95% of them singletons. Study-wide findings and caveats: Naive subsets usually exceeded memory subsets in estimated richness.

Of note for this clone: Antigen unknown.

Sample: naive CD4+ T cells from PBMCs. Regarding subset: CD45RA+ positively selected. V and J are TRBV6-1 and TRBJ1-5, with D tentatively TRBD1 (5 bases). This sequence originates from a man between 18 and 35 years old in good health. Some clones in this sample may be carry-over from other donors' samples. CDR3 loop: CASSEVGPGGSPQHF. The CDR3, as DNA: TGTGCCAGCAGTGAAGTCGGGCCCGGGGGAAGCCCCCAGCATTTT.